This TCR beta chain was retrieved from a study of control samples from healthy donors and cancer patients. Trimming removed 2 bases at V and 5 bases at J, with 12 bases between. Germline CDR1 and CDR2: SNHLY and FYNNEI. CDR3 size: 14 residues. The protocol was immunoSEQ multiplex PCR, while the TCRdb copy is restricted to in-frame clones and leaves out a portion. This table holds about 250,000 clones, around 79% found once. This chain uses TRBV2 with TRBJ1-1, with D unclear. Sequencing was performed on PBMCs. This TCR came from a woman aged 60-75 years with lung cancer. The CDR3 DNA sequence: TGTGCCAGCAGTGAAATCGGCAGGCGGACTGAAGCTTTCTTT. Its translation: CASSEIGRRTEAFF.